This T cell receptor (beta chain) was sequenced during a study of T-cell memory formation after mild COVID-19. General study results and limits: Pre-infection memory showed some responding clones, and this suggested that cross-reactive memory joined. Nothing confirmed that second-wave clones peaking on day 37 were specific for SARS-CoV-2.

The junction had 5 bases not matched to a gene; V was cut back by 3 bases and J by 3 bases. The germline V gene has CDR1 SGDLS and CDR2 YYNGEE. The CDR3 extends over 15 amino acids. In regard to this clonotype: The antigen remains unidentified.

Barcoded TCR alpha and TCR beta cDNA libraries with UMIs came from 5'RACE using constant-segment primers. Via MiXCR, TCRdb re-called the 5' RACE reads, giving one row per CDR3 protein. This sample yields about 250,000 distinct CDR3 sequences, of which 15% are seen a single time; 2.1% belongs to the top ten. The sequenced sample consisted of PBMCs or a T cell subset sorted from them (not recorded which). The receptor comes from an adult woman who had mild COVID-19 (a few samples of this study predate the infection). Cell type and time point are not known. The chain is built from TRBV9 and TRBJ1-3, with 8 bases aligning to TRBD1. This CDR3 is CASSAQQGGGNTIYF. CDR3 nucleotides: TGTGCCAGCAGCGCTCAACAGGGGGGTGGAAACACCATATATTTT.